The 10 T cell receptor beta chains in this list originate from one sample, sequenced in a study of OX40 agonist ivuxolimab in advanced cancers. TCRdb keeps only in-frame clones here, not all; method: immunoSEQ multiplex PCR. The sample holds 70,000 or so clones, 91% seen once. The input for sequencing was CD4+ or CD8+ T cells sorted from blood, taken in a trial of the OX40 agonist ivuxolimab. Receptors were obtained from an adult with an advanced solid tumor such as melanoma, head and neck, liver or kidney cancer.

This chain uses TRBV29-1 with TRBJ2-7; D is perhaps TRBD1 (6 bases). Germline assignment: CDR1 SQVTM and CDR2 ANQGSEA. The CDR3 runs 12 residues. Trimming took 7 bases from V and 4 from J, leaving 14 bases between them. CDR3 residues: CSARQDPYEQYF. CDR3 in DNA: TGCAGCGCCCGACAGGATCCTTACGAGCAGTACTTC.

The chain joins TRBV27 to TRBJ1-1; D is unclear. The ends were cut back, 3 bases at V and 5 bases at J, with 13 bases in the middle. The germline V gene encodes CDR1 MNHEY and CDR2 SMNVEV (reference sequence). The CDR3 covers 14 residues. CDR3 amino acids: CASSLGGRGTEAFF. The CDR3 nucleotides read TGTGCCAGCAGTTTGGGAGGGCGCGGGACTGAAGCTTTCTTT.

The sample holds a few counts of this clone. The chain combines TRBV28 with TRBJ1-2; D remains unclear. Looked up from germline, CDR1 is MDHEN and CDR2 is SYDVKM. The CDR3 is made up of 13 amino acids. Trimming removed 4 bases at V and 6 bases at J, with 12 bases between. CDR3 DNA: TGTGCCAGCAGTTCCGTACGCTTCCATGGCTACACCTTC. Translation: CASSSVRFHGYTF.

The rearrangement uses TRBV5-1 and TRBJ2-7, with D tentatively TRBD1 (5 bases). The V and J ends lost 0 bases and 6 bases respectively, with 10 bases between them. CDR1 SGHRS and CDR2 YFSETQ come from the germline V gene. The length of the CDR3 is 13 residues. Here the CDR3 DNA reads TGCGCCAGCAGCTTGGCAGGGTATAGCGAGCAGTACTTC. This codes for CASSLAGYSEQYF.

The CDR3: CASSMMRNTGELFF. The CDR3 DNA reads as TGTGCCAGTAGTATGATGAGGAACACCGGGGAGCTGTTTTTT. V gene TRBV19 combines with J gene TRBJ2-2; no firm D call. The germline gives CDR1 LNHDA, CDR2 SQIVND (reference sequence). Trimming removed 3 bases at V and 1 base at J, with 6 bases between. The CDR3 has 14 residues.

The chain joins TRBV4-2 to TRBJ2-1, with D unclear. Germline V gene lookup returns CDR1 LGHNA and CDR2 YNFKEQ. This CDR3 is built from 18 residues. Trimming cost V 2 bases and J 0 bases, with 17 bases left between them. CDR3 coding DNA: TGTGCCAGCAGCCAATACCCCTCGGGCCGCGACTCCTACAATGAGCAGTTCTTC. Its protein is CASSQYPSGRDSYNEQFF.

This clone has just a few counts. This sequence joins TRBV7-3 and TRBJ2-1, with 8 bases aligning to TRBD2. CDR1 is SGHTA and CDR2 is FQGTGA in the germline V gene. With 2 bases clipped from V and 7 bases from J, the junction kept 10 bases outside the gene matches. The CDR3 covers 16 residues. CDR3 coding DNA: TGTGCCAGCAGCTTATCGGCGGGAGGCCTCCTGAATGAGCAGTTCTTC. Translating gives CASSLSAGGLLNEQFF. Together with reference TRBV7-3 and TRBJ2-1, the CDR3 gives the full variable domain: GAGVSQTPSNKVTEKGKYVELRCDPISGHTALYWYRQSLGQGPEFLIYFQGTGAADDSGLPNDRFFAVRPEGSVSTLKIQRTERGDSAVYLCASSLSAGGLLNEQFFGPGTRLTVL.

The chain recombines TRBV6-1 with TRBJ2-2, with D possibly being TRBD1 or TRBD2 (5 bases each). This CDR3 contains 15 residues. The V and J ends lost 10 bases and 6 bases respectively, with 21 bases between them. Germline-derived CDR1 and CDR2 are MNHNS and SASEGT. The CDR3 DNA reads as TGTGCCACCACCCGGGACCCTTTGGGAGCCGGGGAGCTGTTTTTT. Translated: CATTRDPLGAGELFF.

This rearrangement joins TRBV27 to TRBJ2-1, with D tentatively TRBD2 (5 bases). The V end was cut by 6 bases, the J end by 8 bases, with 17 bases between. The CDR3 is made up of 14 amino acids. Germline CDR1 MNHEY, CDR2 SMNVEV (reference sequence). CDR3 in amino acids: CASRASWLADEQFF. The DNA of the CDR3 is TGTGCCAGCAGAGCCTCGTGGCTAGCCGATGAGCAGTTCTTC.

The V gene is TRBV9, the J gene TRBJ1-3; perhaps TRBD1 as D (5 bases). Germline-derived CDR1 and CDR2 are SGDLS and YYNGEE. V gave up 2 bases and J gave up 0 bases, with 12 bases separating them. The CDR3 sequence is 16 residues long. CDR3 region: CASSVTAIHSGNTIYF. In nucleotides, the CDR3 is TGTGCCAGCAGCGTGACAGCTATACACTCTGGAAACACCATATATTTT.